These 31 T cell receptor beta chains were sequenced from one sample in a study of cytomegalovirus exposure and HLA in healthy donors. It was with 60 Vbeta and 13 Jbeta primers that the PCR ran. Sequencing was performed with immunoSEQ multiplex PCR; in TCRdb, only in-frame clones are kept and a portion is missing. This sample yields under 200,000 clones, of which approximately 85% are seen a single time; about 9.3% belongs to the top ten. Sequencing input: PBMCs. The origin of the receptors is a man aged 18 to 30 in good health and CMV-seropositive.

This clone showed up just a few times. In nucleotides, the CDR3 is TGCGCCAGCAGCCAAGGTCAGGGGGGAAATGGCTACACCTTC. This gives the protein CASSQGQGGNGYTF. The chain recombines TRBV4-1 with TRBJ1-2; 7 bases align to TRBD1. The CDR3 extends over 14 amino acids. Trimming at V came to 1 base and at J to 6 bases, leaving 5 bases not matched to a gene. Germline V gene lookup returns CDR1 MGHRA and CDR2 YSYEKL.

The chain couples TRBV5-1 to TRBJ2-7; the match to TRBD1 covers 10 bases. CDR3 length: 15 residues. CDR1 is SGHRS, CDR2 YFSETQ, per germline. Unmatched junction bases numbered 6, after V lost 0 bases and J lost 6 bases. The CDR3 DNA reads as TGCGCCAGCAGCTTGGGTGGGACAGGGGACACCGAGCAGTACTTC. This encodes CASSLGGTGDTEQYF. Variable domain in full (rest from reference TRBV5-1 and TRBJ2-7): KAGVTQTPRYLIKTRGQQVTLSCSPISGHRSVSWYQQTPGQGLQFLFEYFSETQRNKGNFPGRFSGRQFSNSRSEMNVSTLELGDSALYLCASSLGGTGDTEQYFGPGTRLTVT.

CDR3 sequence: CASSVIRNEQFF. As DNA, the CDR3 is TGTGCCAGCAGTGTAATTAGAAATGAGCAGTTCTTC. The chain uses TRBV6-1 and TRBJ2-1; no clear D. Looked up from germline, CDR1 is MNHNS and CDR2 is SASEGT. The CDR3 covers 12 residues. V gave up 4 bases and J gave up 7 bases, with 8 bases separating them.

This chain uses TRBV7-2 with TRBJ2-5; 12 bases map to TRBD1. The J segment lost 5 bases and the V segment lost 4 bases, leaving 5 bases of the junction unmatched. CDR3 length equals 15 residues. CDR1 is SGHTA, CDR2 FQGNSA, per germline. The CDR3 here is CASSWDRGRGETQYF. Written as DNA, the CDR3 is TGTGCCAGCAGCTGGGACAGGGGGCGAGGGGAGACCCAGTACTTC. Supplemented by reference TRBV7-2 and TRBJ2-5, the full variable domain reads GAGVSQSPSNKVTEKGKDVELRCDPISGHTALYWYRQSLGQGLEFLIYFQGNSAPDKSGLPSDRFSAERTGGSVSTLTIQRTQQEDSAVYLCASSWDRGRGETQYFGPGTRLLVL.

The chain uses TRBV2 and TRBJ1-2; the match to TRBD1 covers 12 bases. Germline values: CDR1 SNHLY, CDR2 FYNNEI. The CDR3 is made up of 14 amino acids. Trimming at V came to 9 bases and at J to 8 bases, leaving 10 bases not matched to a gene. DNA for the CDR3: TGTGCCAGTAGGGATGGGACAGGGGGCGGAGGCTACACCTTC. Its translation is CASRDGTGGGGYTF.

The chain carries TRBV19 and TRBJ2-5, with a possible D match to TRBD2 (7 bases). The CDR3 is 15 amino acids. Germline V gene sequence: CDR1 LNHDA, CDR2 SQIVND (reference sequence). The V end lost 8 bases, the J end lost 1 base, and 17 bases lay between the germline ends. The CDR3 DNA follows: TGTGCCAGTTCTCTCTACGGGGGGCCCCAAGAGACCCAGTACTTC. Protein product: CASSLYGGPQETQYF.

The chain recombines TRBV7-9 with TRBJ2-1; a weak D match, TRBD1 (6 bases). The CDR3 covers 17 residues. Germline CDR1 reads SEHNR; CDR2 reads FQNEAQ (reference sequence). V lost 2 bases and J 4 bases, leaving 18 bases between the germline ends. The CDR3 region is CASSLTPRGLGYNEQFF. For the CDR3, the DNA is TGTGCCAGCAGCTTAACACCCAGGGGCCTCGGGTACAATGAGCAGTTCTTC.

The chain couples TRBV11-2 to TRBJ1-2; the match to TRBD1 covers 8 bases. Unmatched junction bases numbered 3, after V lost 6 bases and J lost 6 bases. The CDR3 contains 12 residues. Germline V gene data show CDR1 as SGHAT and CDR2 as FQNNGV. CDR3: CASSHRGDGYTF. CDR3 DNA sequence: TGTGCCAGCAGTCACAGGGGGGATGGCTACACCTTC.

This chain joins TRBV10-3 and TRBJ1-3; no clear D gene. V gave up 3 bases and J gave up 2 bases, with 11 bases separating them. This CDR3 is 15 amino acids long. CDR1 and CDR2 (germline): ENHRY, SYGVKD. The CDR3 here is CAISDLTGTGNTIYF. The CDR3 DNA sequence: TGTGCCATCAGTGACCTGACCGGGACTGGAAACACCATATATTTT.

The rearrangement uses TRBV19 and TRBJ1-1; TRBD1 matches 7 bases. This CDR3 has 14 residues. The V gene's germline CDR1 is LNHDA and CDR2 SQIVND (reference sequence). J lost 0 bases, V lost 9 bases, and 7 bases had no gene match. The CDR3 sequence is CASKPGQMNTEAFF. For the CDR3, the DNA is TGTGCCAGCAAACCGGGACAGATGAACACTGAAGCTTTCTTT.

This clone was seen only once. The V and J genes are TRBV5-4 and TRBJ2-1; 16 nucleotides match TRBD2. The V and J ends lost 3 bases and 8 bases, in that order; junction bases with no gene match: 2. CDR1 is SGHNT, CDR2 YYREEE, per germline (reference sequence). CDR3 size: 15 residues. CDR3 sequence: CASSSGLAGGHEQFF. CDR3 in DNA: TGTGCCAGCAGCTCGGGACTAGCGGGGGGGCATGAGCAGTTCTTC.

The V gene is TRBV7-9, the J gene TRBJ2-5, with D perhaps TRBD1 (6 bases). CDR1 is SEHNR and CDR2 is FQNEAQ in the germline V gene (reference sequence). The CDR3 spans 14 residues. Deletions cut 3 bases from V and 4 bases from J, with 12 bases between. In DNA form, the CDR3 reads TGTGCCAGCAGCTTCAGGGGCTCCGGAGAGACCCAGTACTTC. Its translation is CASSFRGSGETQYF.

In nucleotides, the CDR3 is TGTGCCAGCAGCTTAGGACAGAGCGATGGCTACACCTTC. As protein: CASSLGQSDGYTF. The chain is built from TRBV7-2 and TRBJ1-2; maybe TRBD1 (5 bases). The CDR3 spans 13 residues. The germline CDR1 and CDR2 sequences are SGHTA and FQGNSA. The V gene lost 1 base and the J gene lost 6 bases, with 9 bases spanning the gap.

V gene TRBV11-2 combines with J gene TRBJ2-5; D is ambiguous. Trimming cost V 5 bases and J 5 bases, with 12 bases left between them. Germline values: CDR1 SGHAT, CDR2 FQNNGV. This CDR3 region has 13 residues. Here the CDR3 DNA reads TGTGCCAGCAGCACAACCAGGCTGGAGACCCAGTACTTC. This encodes CASSTTRLETQYF.

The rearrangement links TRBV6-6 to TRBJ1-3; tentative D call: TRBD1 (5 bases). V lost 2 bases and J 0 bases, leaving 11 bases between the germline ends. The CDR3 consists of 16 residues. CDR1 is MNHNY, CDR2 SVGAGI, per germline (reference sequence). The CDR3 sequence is CASSYPTETSGNTIYF. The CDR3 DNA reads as TGTGCCAGCAGTTACCCGACAGAGACCTCTGGAAACACCATATATTTT.

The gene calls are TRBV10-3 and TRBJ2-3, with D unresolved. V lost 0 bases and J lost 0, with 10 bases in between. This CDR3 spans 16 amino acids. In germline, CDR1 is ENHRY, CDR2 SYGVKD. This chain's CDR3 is CAISESRWSSTDTQYF. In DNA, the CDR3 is TGTGCCATCAGTGAGTCCAGGTGGTCTAGCACAGATACGCAGTATTTT.

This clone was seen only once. The CDR3 DNA is TGTGCCAGTAGTGCACCGGGACTCTCTGGAAACACCATATATTTT. Translated, it gives CASSAPGLSGNTIYF. The chain links TRBV19 to TRBJ1-3, with D tentatively TRBD1 (5 bases). The CDR3 is made up of 15 amino acids. CDR1 LNHDA and CDR2 SQIVND come from the germline V gene (reference sequence). The ends were cut back, 5 bases at V and 0 bases at J, with 11 bases in the middle.

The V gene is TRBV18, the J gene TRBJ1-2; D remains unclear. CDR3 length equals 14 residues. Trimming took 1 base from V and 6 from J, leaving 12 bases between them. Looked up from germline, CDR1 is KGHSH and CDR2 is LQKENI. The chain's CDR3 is CASSPQTEIDGYTF. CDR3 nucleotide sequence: TGTGCCAGCTCACCACAGACGGAGATCGATGGCTACACCTTC. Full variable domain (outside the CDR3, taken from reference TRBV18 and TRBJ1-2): NAGVMQNPRHLVRRRGQEARLRCSPMKGHSHVYWYRQLPEEGLKFMVYLQKENIIDESGMPKERFSAEFPKEGPSILRIQQVVRGDSAAYFCASSPQTEIDGYTFGSGTRLTVV.

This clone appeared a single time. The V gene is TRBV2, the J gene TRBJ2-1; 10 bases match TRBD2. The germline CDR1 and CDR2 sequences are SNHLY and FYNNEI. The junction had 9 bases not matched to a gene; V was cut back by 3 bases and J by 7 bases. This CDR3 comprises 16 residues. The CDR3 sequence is CASSDRPSGGGNEQFF. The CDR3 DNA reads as TGTGCCAGCAGTGACCGACCTAGCGGGGGTGGGAATGAGCAGTTCTTC.

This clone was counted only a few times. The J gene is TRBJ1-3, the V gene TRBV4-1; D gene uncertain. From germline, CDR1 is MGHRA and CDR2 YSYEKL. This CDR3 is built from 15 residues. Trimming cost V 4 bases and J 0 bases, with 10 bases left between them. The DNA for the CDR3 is TGCGCCAGCAGCCCGTTACAGTTCTCTGGAAACACCATATATTTT. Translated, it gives CASSPLQFSGNTIYF.

This CDR3 reads CASWWENNEKLFF. CDR3 nucleotides: TGTGCCAGCTGGTGGGAGAATAATGAAAAACTGTTTTTT. The V call is TRBV2, the J call TRBJ1-4; D remains unclear. CDR1 and CDR2 from the germline V gene are SNHLY and FYNNEI. The CDR3 is made up of 13 amino acids. Deletions cut 8 bases from V and 4 bases from J, with 11 bases between.

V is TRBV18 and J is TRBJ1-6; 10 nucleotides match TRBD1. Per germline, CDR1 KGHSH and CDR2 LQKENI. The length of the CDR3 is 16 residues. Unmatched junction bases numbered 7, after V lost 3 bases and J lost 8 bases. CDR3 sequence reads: CASSPSRDRGDSPLHF. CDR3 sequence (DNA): TGTGCCAGCTCACCTTCCAGGGACAGGGGAGATTCACCCCTCCACTTT. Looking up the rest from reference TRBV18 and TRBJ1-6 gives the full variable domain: NAGVMQNPRHLVRRRGQEARLRCSPMKGHSHVYWYRQLPEEGLKFMVYLQKENIIDESGMPKERFSAEFPKEGPSILRIQQVVRGDSAAYFCASSPSRDRGDSPLHFGNGTRLTVT.

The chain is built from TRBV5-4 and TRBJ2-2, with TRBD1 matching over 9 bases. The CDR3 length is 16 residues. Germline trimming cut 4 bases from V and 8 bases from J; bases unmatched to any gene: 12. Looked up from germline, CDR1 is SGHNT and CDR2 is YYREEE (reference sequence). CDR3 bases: TGTGCCAGCAGCCCCCCCGGGACAGGGTCGTGGGGGGAGCTGTTTTTT. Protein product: CASSPPGTGSWGELFF.

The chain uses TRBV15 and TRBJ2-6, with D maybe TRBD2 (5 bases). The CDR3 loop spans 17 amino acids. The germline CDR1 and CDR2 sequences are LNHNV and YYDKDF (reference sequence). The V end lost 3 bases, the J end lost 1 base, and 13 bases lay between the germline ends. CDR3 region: CATSRSARGSGANVLTF. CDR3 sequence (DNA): TGTGCCACCAGCAGGTCTGCCCGAGGGTCTGGGGCCAACGTCCTGACTTTC.

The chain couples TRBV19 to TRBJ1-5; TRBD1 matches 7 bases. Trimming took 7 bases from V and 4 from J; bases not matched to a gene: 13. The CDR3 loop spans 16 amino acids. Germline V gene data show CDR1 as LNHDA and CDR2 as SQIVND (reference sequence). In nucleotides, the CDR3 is TGTGCCAGTACCCCCCCCCGACAGGGTGAGAATCAGCCCCAGCATTTT. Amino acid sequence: CASTPPRQGENQPQHF.

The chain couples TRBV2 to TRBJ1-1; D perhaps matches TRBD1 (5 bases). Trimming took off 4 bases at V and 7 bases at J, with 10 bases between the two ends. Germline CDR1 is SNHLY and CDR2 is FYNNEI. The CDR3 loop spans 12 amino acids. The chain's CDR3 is CASSGDLVEAFF. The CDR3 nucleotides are TGTGCCAGCAGTGGGGACTTGGTTGAAGCTTTCTTT.

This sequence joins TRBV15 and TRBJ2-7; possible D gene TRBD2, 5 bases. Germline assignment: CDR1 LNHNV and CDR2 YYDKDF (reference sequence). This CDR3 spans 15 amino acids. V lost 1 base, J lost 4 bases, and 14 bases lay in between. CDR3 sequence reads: CATSRARDSLYEQYF. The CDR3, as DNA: TGTGCCACCAGCAGAGCCCGGGATAGCCTATACGAGCAGTACTTC.

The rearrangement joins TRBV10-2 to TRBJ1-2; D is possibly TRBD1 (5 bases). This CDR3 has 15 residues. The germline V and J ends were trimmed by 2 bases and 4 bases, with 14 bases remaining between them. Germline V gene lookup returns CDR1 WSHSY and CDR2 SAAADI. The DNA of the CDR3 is TGCGCCAGCAGTGAGACGTGGCAGGGCTCCTATGGCTACACCTTC. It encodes CASSETWQGSYGYTF.

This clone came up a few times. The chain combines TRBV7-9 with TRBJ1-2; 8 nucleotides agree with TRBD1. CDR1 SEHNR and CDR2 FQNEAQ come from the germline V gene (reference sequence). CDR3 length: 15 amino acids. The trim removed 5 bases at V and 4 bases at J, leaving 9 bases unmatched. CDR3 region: CASSPDREASYGYTF. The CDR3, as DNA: TGTGCCAGCAGCCCGGACAGGGAAGCGAGCTATGGCTACACCTTC. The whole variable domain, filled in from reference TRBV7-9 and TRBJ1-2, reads DTGVSQNPRHKITKRGQNVTFRCDPISEHNRLYWYRQTLGQGPEFLTYFQNEAQLEKSRLLSDRFSAERPKGSFSTLEIQRTEQGDSAMYLCASSPDREASYGYTFGSGTRLTVV.

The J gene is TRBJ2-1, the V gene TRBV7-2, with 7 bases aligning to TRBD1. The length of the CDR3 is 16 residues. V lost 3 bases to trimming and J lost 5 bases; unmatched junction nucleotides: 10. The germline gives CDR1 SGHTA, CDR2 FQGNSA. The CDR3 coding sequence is TGTGCCAGCAGCTTCCCAATGGGACAGAATAACAATGAGCAGTTCTTC. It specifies CASSFPMGQNNNEQFF.

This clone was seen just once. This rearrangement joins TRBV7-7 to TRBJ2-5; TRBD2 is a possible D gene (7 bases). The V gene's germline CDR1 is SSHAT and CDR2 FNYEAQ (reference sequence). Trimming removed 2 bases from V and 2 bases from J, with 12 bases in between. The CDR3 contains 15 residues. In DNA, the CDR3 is TGTGCCAGCAGCTTACAGGGGAGGGGGCAAGAGACCCAGTACTTC. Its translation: CASSLQGRGQETQYF. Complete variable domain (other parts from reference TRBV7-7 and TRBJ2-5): GAGVSQSPRYKVTKRGQDVTLRCDPISSHATLYWYQQALGQGPEFLTYFNYEAQPDKSGLPSDRFSAERPEGSISTLTIQRTEQRDSAMYRCASSLQGRGQETQYFGPGTRLLVL.